This T cell receptor beta chain was identified in a study of blood T cell repertoires in COVID-19. Libraries were prepared by immunoSEQ multiplex PCR; TCRdb keeps only in-frame clonotypes and omits some of them. The sample consists of a few hundred thousand clones, 85% to 90% of them appearing once. Sequencing was performed on peripheral blood. The receptor was derived from a young man with active or convalescent COVID-19.

The CDR3 region is CASSLWSGGNTGELFF. The CDR3 nucleotides are TGTGCCAGCAGCTTATGGTCTGGCGGGAACACCGGGGAGCTGTTTTTT. J is TRBJ2-2 and V is TRBV5-4, with D hard to call. CDR3 length: 16 residues. V shed 2 bases and J shed 1 base, with 12 bases lying between them. CDR1 is SGHNT, CDR2 YYREEE, per germline (reference sequence).